The next 18 T cell receptor gamma chains were all read from a single sample in a study of gamma delta lymphoproliferative disorders and STAT genes. The receptor sequences were amplified from genomic DNA of peripheral blood mononuclear cells. TCRdb re-identified clones in the multiplex PCR reads via CATT. The data show about 1,600 gamma-chain clones, with about 10% seen just once and around 36% held by the top ten. Sequencing was done on a sample of blood. All receptors come from a human donor in good health.

This clone is termed medium-sized. The chain uses TRGV2 and TRGJ1 or TRGJ2. The J gene, absent from TCRdb, was called here by matching the DNA to germline. Germline V gives CDR1 EGSNGY, CDR2 YDSYNSKV. This CDR3 is 11 amino acids long. Trimming at V came to 2 bases and at J to 7 bases, leaving 2 bases not matched to a gene. The CDR3 here is CATWDVYKKLF. CDR3 bases: TGTGCCACCTGGGACGTGTATAAGAAACTCTTT.

This clone ranks as medium-sized. The chain combines TRGV10 with TRGJ1 or TRGJ2. Here the J gene came from matching the DNA to germline, since TCRdb omits it. TRGV10 is noted as an ORF with a role that remains uncertain. This CDR3 is built from 13 residues. With 8 bases clipped from V and 4 bases from J, the junction kept 9 bases outside the gene matches. CDR3 amino acids: CAAWDYVYYKKLF. The CDR3 nucleotides read TGTGCTGCGTGGGATTATGTGTATTATAAGAAACTCTTT.

This clone is labeled medium-sized (0.01 to 0.1%). DNA for the CDR3: TGTGCCTTGTGGGAGGGTTATTATAAGAAACTCTTT. It is translated as CALWEGYYKKLF. The chain recombines TRGV9 with TRGJ1 or TRGJ2. TCRdb gives no J gene; it was assigned here by matching the DNA to germline. The CDR3 consists of 12 residues. Germline-derived CDR1 and CDR2 are GITISATS and ISYDGTV (reference sequence). J was trimmed by 3 bases and V by 2 bases; bases with no gene match: 1.

This clone is labeled medium-sized (0.01 to 0.1%). The chain has TRGV10 and TRGJ1 or TRGJ2. The J gene was missing in TCRdb and was found by matching the end of the DNA to germline. TRGV10 is designated an ORF whose function remains uncertain. V gave up 8 bases and J gave up 9 bases; unmatched junction bases: 2. The CDR3 has 9 amino acids. The CDR3 DNA reads as TGTGCTGCGTGGCTTAAGAAACTCTTT. It yields the protein CAAWLKKLF.

This clone is medium-sized by share. The V call is TRGV5, the J call TRGJ1 or TRGJ2. Assignment of the J gene here rests on matching the DNA to germline, because TCRdb gives none. Unmatched junction bases numbered 0, after V lost 0 bases and J lost 10 bases. The germline gives CDR1 VINAFY, CDR2 YDVSNSKD. This CDR3 has 10 amino acids. The chain's CDR3 is CATWDRKKLF. DNA of the CDR3: TGTGCCACCTGGGACAGGAAGAAACTCTTT.

This clone is labeled as large. The chain joins TRGV2 to TRGJP2. Because TCRdb records no J gene, it was assigned here through a match of the DNA to germline. Germline values: CDR1 EGSNGY, CDR2 YDSYNSKV. V trimming: 4 bases; J trimming: 3 bases; junction bases outside the gene matches: 5. The CDR3 sequence is 14 residues long. The DNA of the CDR3 is TGTGCCACCTGGGAGGGAGGTAGTGATTGGATCAAGACGTTT. Translation gives CATWEGGSDWIKTF.

This clone ranks as medium-sized. This chain joins TRGV2 and TRGJP2. TCRdb supplies no J gene; here it was assigned by aligning the nucleotide sequence to germline. The V gene end was trimmed by 0 bases and the J gene end by 6 bases; junction bases not matched to a gene: 7. Germline lookup yields CDR1 EGSNGY and CDR2 YDSYNSKV. CDR3 length: 15 residues. As DNA, the CDR3 is TGTGCCACCTGGGACGGGAAGTATGGTGATTGGATCAAGACGTTT. Translation gives CATWDGKYGDWIKTF.

The chain uses TRGV8 and TRGJP1. TCRdb leaves out the J gene; it was filled in here by matching the DNA to germline. The CDR3 runs to 15 residues. In germline, CDR1 is VENAVY, CDR2 YDSYNSRV. Unmatched junction bases numbered 15, after V lost 12 bases and J lost 2 bases. The CDR3: CAPGIEPTTGWFKIF. The CDR3 bases are TGTGCCCCTGGGATAGAACCCACCACTGGTTGGTTCAAGATATTT.

This rearrangement joins TRGV5 to TRGJ1 or TRGJ2. TCRdb does not report a J gene; here it was assigned by matching the DNA to germline references. Germline-derived CDR1 and CDR2 are VINAFY and YDVSNSKD. Trimming removed 0 bases from V and 0 bases from J; junction bases left unmatched: 11. The length of the CDR3 is 17 residues. The CDR3 DNA sequence: TGTGCCACCTGGGACAGGCGGGATTTTCAGAATTATTATAAGAAACTCTTT. This codes for CATWDRRDFQNYYKKLF.

By its share, this clone is medium-sized. This chain's CDR3 is CAAWDYGGWFKIF. Here the CDR3 DNA reads TGTGCTGCGTGGGATTACGGCGGTTGGTTCAAGATATTT. The chain carries TRGV10 and TRGJP1. TCRdb offers no J gene call, so here the DNA was matched to germline to obtain one. TRGV10 qualifies as an ORF whose function is uncertain. With V trimmed by 8 bases and J by 8 bases, 9 bases remained unmatched. This CDR3 is 13 amino acids long.

This clone is medium-sized by share. The chain couples TRGV3 to TRGJ1 or TRGJ2. TCRdb records no J gene; here it was assigned by comparing the DNA to germline. Germline values: CDR1 VTNTFY, CDR2 YDVSTARD (reference sequence). V dropped 6 bases and J dropped 4; count of bases not matched to a gene: 9. The CDR3 length is 13 residues. As DNA, the CDR3 is TGTGCCACCTGGCCCGAGAGGTATTATAAGAAACTCTTT. Protein product: CATWPERYYKKLF.

This clone was seen only a few times. The chain is built from TRGV2 and TRGJ1 or TRGJ2. Matching the DNA to germline supplied the J gene, which TCRdb does not give. The J segment lost 3 bases and the V segment lost 7 bases, leaving 3 bases of the junction unmatched. The CDR3 loop spans 11 amino acids. Germline V gene data show CDR1 as EGSNGY and CDR2 as YDSYNSKV. The CDR3 spells CATCFYYKKLF. CDR3 in DNA: TGTGCCACCTGCTTTTATTATAAGAAACTCTTT.

In its sample, this clone was seen a few times. This chain links TRGV2 with TRGJ1 or TRGJ2. The J gene is absent in TCRdb and was assigned here via DNA matching to germline. From germline, CDR1 is EGSNGY and CDR2 YDSYNSKV. The junction had 23 bases not matched to a gene; V was cut back by 0 bases and J by 0 bases. The CDR3 contains 21 residues. The CDR3 DNA sequence: TGTGCCACCTGGGACGGGCCTCGGTTTCCTTCCGCGTGGGTGAATTATTATAAGAAACTCTTT. Its translation: CATWDGPRFPSAWVNYYKKLF.

This clone has only a few counts. A much larger clone is a single base away; this may be a read error. This CDR3 is also generated by other DNA sequences in the sample. TRGV2 is the V gene, and the J gene was not called. The CDR3 has 14 residues. Germline lookup yields CDR1 EGSNGY and CDR2 YDSYNSKV. The DNA of the CDR3 is TGTGCCACCTGGGACGGGAGTAGTGATTGGATCAAGACATTT. Translation gives CATWDGSSDWIKTF.

In its sample, this clone was seen a few times. Other DNA sequences in this sample translate to the same CDR3. A V gene of TRGV9 was called, but no J gene was assigned. Germline-derived CDR1 and CDR2 are GITISATS and ISYDGTV (reference sequence). The CDR3 extends over 16 amino acids. This CDR3 is CALWEVQELGKKIKVF. The DNA for the CDR3 is TGTGCCTTGTGGGAGGTCCAAGAGTTGGGCAAAAAAATTAAGGTATTT.

By proportion, this clone is medium-sized. V is TRGV9 and J is TRGJ1 or TRGJ2. No J gene is reported in TCRdb; it was inferred here by comparing the DNA with germline. Germline assignment: CDR1 GITISATS and CDR2 ISYDGTV (reference sequence). Trimming took 0 bases from V and 7 from J; bases not matched to a gene: 9. This CDR3 contains 14 residues. The CDR3 here is CALWEVGVKYKKLF. DNA for the CDR3: TGTGCCTTGTGGGAGGTGGGAGTAAAATATAAGAAACTCTTT.

This clone is categorized as medium-sized (0.01 to 0.1%). The genes are TRGV10 and TRGJ1 or TRGJ2. Here the J gene was assigned by germline matching of the DNA, as TCRdb has none. TRGV10 carries the ORF label, with uncertain function. The length of the CDR3 is 13 residues. Germline trimming cut 8 bases from V and 4 bases from J; bases unmatched to any gene: 9. The CDR3 DNA follows: TGTGCTGCGTGGGATTATGCGTATTATAAGAAACTCTTT. Encoded protein: CAAWDYAYYKKLF.

By proportion, this clone is medium-sized (0.01 to 0.1%). Because the CDR3's place on the DNA is in doubt, the DNA is left out and the CDR3 is given as listed by TCRdb. TRGV11 is the V gene, and the J gene was not called. TRGV11 is an ORF for which the function is uncertain. Termini included, the CDR3 measures 16 amino acids. The CDR3: CTTVPAGLGFLGEKLF.